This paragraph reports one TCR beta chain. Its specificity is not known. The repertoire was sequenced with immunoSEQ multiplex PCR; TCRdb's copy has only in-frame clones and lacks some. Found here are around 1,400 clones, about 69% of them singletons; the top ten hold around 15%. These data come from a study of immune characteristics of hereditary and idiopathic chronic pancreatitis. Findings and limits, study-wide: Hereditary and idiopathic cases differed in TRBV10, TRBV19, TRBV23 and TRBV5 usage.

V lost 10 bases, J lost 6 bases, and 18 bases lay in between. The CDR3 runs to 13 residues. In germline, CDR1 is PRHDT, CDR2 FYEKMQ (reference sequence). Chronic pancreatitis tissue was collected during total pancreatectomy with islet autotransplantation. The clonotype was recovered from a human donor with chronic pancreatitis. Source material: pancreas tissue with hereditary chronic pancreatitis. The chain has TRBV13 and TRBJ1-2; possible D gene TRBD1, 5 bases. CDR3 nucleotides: TGTGCCACCCTATTGGGGGTCTCAAATGGCTACACCTTC. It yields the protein CATLLGVSNGYTF.